Below, 27 T cell receptor beta chains from the same sample are listed, as sequenced in a study of blood T cells in healthy people across ages. Next came a second PCR, run for about 6 to 11 cycles, which used a sample-barcoded 5' primer along with a J-beta primer mix. TCRdb processed the 5' RACE reads anew with MiXCR; each CDR3 protein has one entry. This table holds 850,000 or so distinct CDR3 sequences, about 30% found once. The sample consisted of blood. All receptors derive from a woman aged 80 or older in good health.

V and J are TRBV7-2 and TRBJ2-1, with D perhaps TRBD2 (6 bases). The CDR3 contains 16 residues. V lost 1 base to trimming and J lost 4 bases, with 14 bases between them. Per the germline V gene, CDR1 is SGHTA and CDR2 is FQGNSA. CDR3 amino acids: CASSLETLAPYNEQFF. The CDR3 region has the DNA TGTGCCAGCAGCTTAGAAACCCTAGCGCCTTACAATGAGCAGTTCTTC.

The chain joins TRBV9 to TRBJ1-2; D perhaps matches TRBD1 (5 bases). The germline CDR1 and CDR2 sequences are SGDLS and YYNGEE. There are 15 residues in the CDR3. Trimming cost V 2 bases and J 7 bases, with 18 bases left between them. CDR3 sequence: CASSVLGAGSPGYTF. CDR3 nucleotides: TGTGCCAGCAGCGTCCTCGGGGCAGGGTCGCCTGGCTACACCTTC.

This clonotype was recorded a few times. The chain employs TRBV7-9 and TRBJ2-1; 10 bases are shared with TRBD2. The J call may be incorrect, as the DNA end agrees better with TRBJ2-7. Germline V lookup: CDR1 SEHNR, CDR2 FQNEAQ (reference sequence). This CDR3 has 17 residues. The CDR3 loop is CASSSRRASGGYNEQYF. The CDR3 nucleotides are TGTGCCAGCAGCTCCCGCCGGGCTAGCGGGGGATACAATGAGCAGTACTTC.

This clonotype was observed at least ten times. This chain joins TRBV7-2 and TRBJ1-2, with 11 bases lining up with TRBD1. The CDR3 spans 16 residues. V lost 2 bases to trimming and J lost 5 bases; unmatched junction nucleotides: 7. Germline V gives CDR1 SGHTA, CDR2 FQGNSA. CDR3 DNA: TGTGCCAGCAGCTTAACGGGACAGGGGGAGGGGTATGGCTACACCTTC. Residues: CASSLTGQGEGYGYTF. Together with reference TRBV7-2 and TRBJ1-2, the CDR3 gives the full variable domain: GAGVSQSPSNKVTEKGKDVELRCDPISGHTALYWYRQSLGQGLEFLIYFQGNSAPDKSGLPSDRFSAERTGGSVSTLTIQRTQQEDSAVYLCASSLTGQGEGYGYTFGSGTRLTVV.

This clonotype was seen repeatedly, ten times or more. This rearrangement joins TRBV6-2 or TRBV6-3 to TRBJ2-1; the match to TRBD2 covers 9 bases. The CDR3 sequence is 16 residues long. Germline V gene lookup returns CDR1 MNHEY and CDR2 SVGEGT. The trim removed 2 bases at V and 8 bases at J, leaving 10 bases unmatched. DNA for the CDR3: TGTGCCAGCAGTTACGTAGCGGGGGACCTCCGGGATGAGCAGTTCTTC. It encodes CASSYVAGDLRDEQFF.

This clonotype was recorded a few times. V is TRBV13 and J is TRBJ2-2, with D uncertain. This CDR3 is built from 14 residues. Germline-derived CDR1 and CDR2 are PRHDT and FYEKMQ (reference sequence). The ends were cut back, 0 bases at V and 7 bases at J, with 9 bases in the middle. This CDR3 reads CASSLGLVRGELFF. The CDR3 bases are TGTGCCAGCAGCTTAGGGTTGGTTCGCGGGGAGCTGTTTTTT.

This clonotype showed up many times. V gene TRBV6-6 combines with J gene TRBJ1-2, with D tentatively TRBD1 (5 bases). Deletions cut 0 bases from V and 6 bases from J, with 14 bases between. Germline lookup yields CDR1 MNHNY and CDR2 SVGAGI (reference sequence). The CDR3 runs to 15 residues. The CDR3 DNA reads as TGTGCCAGCAGTTACTCAGCAGGGTCAGGAGATGGCTACACCTTC. Its translation is CASSYSAGSGDGYTF.

This chain connects TRBV5-8 to TRBJ1-5; D is perhaps TRBD1 (5 bases). Germline lookup yields CDR1 SGHTS and CDR2 YDEGEE. The CDR3 extends over 15 amino acids. The V and J ends lost 1 base and 5 bases respectively, with 13 bases between them. The DNA for the CDR3 is TGTGCCAGCAGCTTGAGGTGGGGGGGAGATCAGCCCCAGCATTTT. Translated: CASSLRWGGDQPQHF.

This clonotype has at least ten counts. V usage is TRBV12-3 or TRBV12-4 and J usage is TRBJ2-2; D is perhaps TRBD2 (5 bases). This CDR3 is built from 14 residues. Trimming cost V 1 base and J 4 bases, with 7 bases left between them. This chain's CDR3 is CASSLGTLTGELFF. The CDR3 DNA reads as TGTGCCAGCAGTTTAGGGACTCTCACCGGGGAGCTGTTTTTT.

This clonotype was picked up many times. The CDR3 DNA is TGTGCCAGCAGCTTTGCGGGGAACCACAATGAGCAGTTCTTC. The encoded protein is CASSFAGNHNEQFF. The V and J genes are TRBV7-2 and TRBJ2-1; D might be TRBD2 (6 bases). The germline V and J ends were trimmed by 3 bases and 5 bases, with 11 bases remaining between them. CDR3 length: 14 residues. Germline-derived CDR1 and CDR2 are SGHTA and FQGNSA.

The chain links TRBV7-9 to TRBJ1-1; D not certain. Trimming left V 3 bases short and J 9 bases short, with 5 bases between. The CDR3 loop spans 10 amino acids. Germline V gene sequence: CDR1 SEHNR, CDR2 FQNEAQ (reference sequence). The CDR3 DNA follows: TGTGCCAGCAGCTTGGGAAAAGCTTTCTTT. It encodes CASSLGKAFF. Based on the CDR3 plus reference TRBV7-9 and TRBJ1-1, the full variable domain is DTGVSQNPRHKITKRGQNVTFRCDPISEHNRLYWYRQTLGQGPEFLTYFQNEAQLEKSRLLSDRFSAERPKGSFSTLEIQRTEQGDSAMYLCASSLGKAFFGQGTRLTVV.

In the case of this clonotype: This sequence may be a read error, since a much larger clone differs from it by one base. The CDR3 spells CASSSEGLGGTQYF. The CDR3 DNA reads as TGTGCCAGCAGCTCCGAGGGACTAGGAGGGACCCAGTACTTC. The chain employs TRBV7-2 and TRBJ2-5; 8 bases are a match to TRBD2. J was trimmed by 7 bases and V by 4 bases; bases with no gene match: 8. Germline lookup yields CDR1 SGHTA and CDR2 FQGNSA. The CDR3 covers 14 residues. Together with reference TRBV7-2 and TRBJ2-5, the CDR3 gives the full variable domain: GAGVSQSPSNKVTEKGKDVELRCDPISGHTALYWYRQSLGQGLEFLIYFQGNSAPDKSGLPSDRFSAERTGGSVSTLTIQRTQQEDSAVYLCASSSEGLGGTQYFGPGTRLLVL.

Many counts were recorded for this clonotype. V gene TRBV12-3 or TRBV12-4 combines with J gene TRBJ2-3, with D unclear. The V end lost 5 bases, the J end lost 2 bases, and 11 bases lay between the germline ends. The CDR3 totals 14 residues. The CDR3 nucleotides are TGTGCCAGCAGTCTAAGGGATTACACAGATACGCAGTATTTT. The encoded protein is CASSLRDYTDTQYF.

This clonotype was seen only a few times. The chain couples TRBV9 to TRBJ1-1; 8 nucleotides line up with TRBD1. This CDR3 spans 14 amino acids. V lost 0 bases, J lost 8 bases, and 6 bases stayed unmatched. Germline V gene sequence: CDR1 SGDLS, CDR2 YYNGEE. In DNA form, the CDR3 reads TGTGCCAGCAGCGTAGATGGACAGGGACCCGAAGCTTTCTTT. Protein: CASSVDGQGPEAFF.

The chain has TRBV12-3 or TRBV12-4 and TRBJ2-7; tentatively, D is TRBD1 (6 bases). V lost 0 bases and J lost 6, with 18 bases in between. The CDR3 runs to 16 residues. The CDR3 nucleotides are TGTGCCAGCAGTTTAGCGTACGTTCCAGGGGCGGGCGAGCAGTACTTC. Translating gives CASSLAYVPGAGEQYF.

Notes on this clonotype: A single base separates this from a much larger clone, so it may be a read error. The V call is TRBV4-1, the J call TRBJ2-5; D might be TRBD1 (5 bases). Trimming removed 5 bases from V and 11 bases from J, with 21 bases in between. The CDR3 loop spans 14 amino acids. CDR1 and CDR2 (germline): MGHRA, YSYEKL. CDR3 sequence (DNA): TGCGCCAGCAGCGGGGTGAATCTAGGGGTTGAGCAGTACTTC. Its translation: CASSGVNLGVEQYF.

The sample holds many counts of this clonotype. The genes are TRBV7-2 and TRBJ2-5; 7 nucleotides line up with TRBD1. This CDR3 comprises 14 residues. Germline V lookup: CDR1 SGHTA, CDR2 FQGNSA. V gave up 5 bases and J gave up 1 base; unmatched junction bases: 4. The CDR3 protein is CASSKGQLQETQYF. CDR3 bases: TGTGCCAGCAGCAAGGGACAGCTCCAAGAGACCCAGTACTTC.

At least ten counts were recorded for this clonotype. The rearrangement uses TRBV5-4 and TRBJ2-3; TRBD1 matches at 7 bases. The germline gives CDR1 SGHNT, CDR2 YYREEE (reference sequence). The length of the CDR3 is 15 residues. J gave up 2 bases and V 4 bases, and 7 bases lay outside the gene matches. This CDR3 reads CASSTVDRATDTQYF. The CDR3 nucleotides read TGTGCCAGCAGCACGGTTGACAGGGCCACAGATACGCAGTATTTT.

A few counts support this clonotype. V is TRBV14 and J is TRBJ1-4; a weak D match, TRBD1 (5 bases). The CDR3 consists of 14 residues. The germline V gene has CDR1 SGHDN and CDR2 FVKESK. V was pared by 3 bases and J by 5 bases, with 10 bases between. CDR3 residues: CASSQGRENEKLFF. DNA for the CDR3: TGTGCCAGCAGCCAGGGACGGGAAAATGAAAAACTGTTTTTT.

The rearrangement uses TRBV20-1 and TRBJ2-4, with D tentatively TRBD1 or TRBD2 (5 bases each). CDR1 is DFQATT and CDR2 is SNEGSKA in the germline V gene (reference sequence). This CDR3 has 15 residues. Trimming cost V 4 bases and J 6 bases, with 19 bases left between them. The CDR3 loop reads CSANPNGGGGNIQYF. In nucleotides, the CDR3 is TGCAGTGCTAACCCGAATGGGGGTGGAGGAAACATTCAGTACTTC.

This clonotype appeared many times. The rearrangement joins TRBV20-1 to TRBJ2-1, with 8 positions matching TRBD2. The junction had 8 bases not matched to a gene; V was cut back by 5 bases and J by 5 bases. The CDR3 extends over 14 amino acids. The V gene's germline CDR1 is DFQATT and CDR2 SNEGSKA (reference sequence). In DNA form, the CDR3 reads TGCAGTGCTGGGGGAGCTAGCGGGCACAATGAGCAGTTCTTC. It is translated as CSAGGASGHNEQFF.

The chain is built from TRBV6-1 and TRBJ2-2, with D possibly matching TRBD2 (6 bases). Germline CDR1 reads MNHNS; CDR2 reads SASEGT. Trimming stripped 5 bases from V and 1 base from J, with 11 bases between. The CDR3 covers 15 residues. The CDR3 DNA is TGTGCCAGCAGTTTTCGGCGGGGGAACACCGGGGAGCTGTTTTTT. Its protein is CASSFRRGNTGELFF.

Worth noting for this clonotype: With a much larger clone just one base away, this may be a read error. The chain couples TRBV20-1 to TRBJ2-5, with D perhaps matching TRBD2 (5 bases). Germline CDR1 is DFQATT and CDR2 is SNEGSKA (reference sequence). The germline V and J ends were trimmed by 0 bases and 4 bases, with 12 bases remaining between them. The CDR3 runs to 14 residues. The CDR3 sequence is CSARDADWAETQYF. The CDR3 nucleotides read TGCAGTGCTAGAGATGCGGACTGGGCAGAGACCCAGTACTTC.

This clonotype was seen many times. The CDR3 sequence is CATSEKGWPYGYTF. CDR3 DNA: TGTGCCACCAGTGAGAAGGGATGGCCCTATGGCTACACCTTC. The rearrangement joins TRBV24-1 to TRBJ1-2; D is ambiguous. The CDR3 is 14 residues long. The V gene's germline CDR1 is KGHDR and CDR2 SFDVKD. Trimming stripped 4 bases from V and 4 bases from J, with 12 bases between.

Note on this clonotype: A read error may be the cause here, since a much bigger clone is one base away. The chain joins TRBV6-5 to TRBJ2-1; TRBD2 is a possible D gene (5 bases). V was shortened by 6 bases and J by 9 bases, with 15 bases between the two germline ends. Germline V gives CDR1 MNHEY, CDR2 SVGAGI. CDR3 length: 13 amino acids. CDR3 in amino acids: CASRDGLLGEQFF. Here the CDR3 DNA reads TGTGCCAGCAGGGACGGACTTTTAGGTGAGCAGTTCTTC.

This clonotype was found a few times. V is TRBV5-1 and J is TRBJ2-2; 11 bases align to TRBD2. The germline V gene has CDR1 SGHRS and CDR2 YFSETQ. V was pared by 5 bases and J by 7 bases, with 13 bases of the junction left unmatched. The CDR3 is 17 amino acids. The CDR3 is CASSPGLAAYEIGELFF. CDR3 DNA sequence: TGCGCCAGCAGTCCGGGACTAGCGGCCTACGAGATCGGGGAGCTGTTTTTT.

There are many counts of this clonotype. This CDR3 is CASSGARLGDTQYF. CDR3 nucleotide sequence: TGTGCCAGCAGCGGAGCTAGGTTGGGAGATACGCAGTATTTT. The V call is TRBV9, the J call TRBJ2-3; no reliable D call. V lost 3 bases to trimming and J lost 5 bases, with 13 bases between them. This CDR3 comprises 14 residues. Per the germline V gene, CDR1 is SGDLS and CDR2 is YYNGEE.